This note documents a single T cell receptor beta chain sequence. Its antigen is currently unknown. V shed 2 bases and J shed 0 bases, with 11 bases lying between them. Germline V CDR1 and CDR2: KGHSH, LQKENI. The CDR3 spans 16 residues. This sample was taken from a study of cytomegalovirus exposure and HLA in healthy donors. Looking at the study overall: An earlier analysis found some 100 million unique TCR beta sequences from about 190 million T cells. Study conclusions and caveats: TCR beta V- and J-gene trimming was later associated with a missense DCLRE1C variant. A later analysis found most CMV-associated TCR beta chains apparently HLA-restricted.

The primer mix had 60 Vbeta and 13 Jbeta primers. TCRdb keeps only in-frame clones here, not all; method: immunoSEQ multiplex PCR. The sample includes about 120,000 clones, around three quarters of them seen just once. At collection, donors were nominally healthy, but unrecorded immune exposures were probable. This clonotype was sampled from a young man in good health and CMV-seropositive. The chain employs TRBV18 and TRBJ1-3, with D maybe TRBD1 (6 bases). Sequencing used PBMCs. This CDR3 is CASSPYEQGSGNTIYF. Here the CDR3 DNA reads TGTGCCAGCTCACCATACGAACAGGGCTCTGGAAACACCATATATTTT.